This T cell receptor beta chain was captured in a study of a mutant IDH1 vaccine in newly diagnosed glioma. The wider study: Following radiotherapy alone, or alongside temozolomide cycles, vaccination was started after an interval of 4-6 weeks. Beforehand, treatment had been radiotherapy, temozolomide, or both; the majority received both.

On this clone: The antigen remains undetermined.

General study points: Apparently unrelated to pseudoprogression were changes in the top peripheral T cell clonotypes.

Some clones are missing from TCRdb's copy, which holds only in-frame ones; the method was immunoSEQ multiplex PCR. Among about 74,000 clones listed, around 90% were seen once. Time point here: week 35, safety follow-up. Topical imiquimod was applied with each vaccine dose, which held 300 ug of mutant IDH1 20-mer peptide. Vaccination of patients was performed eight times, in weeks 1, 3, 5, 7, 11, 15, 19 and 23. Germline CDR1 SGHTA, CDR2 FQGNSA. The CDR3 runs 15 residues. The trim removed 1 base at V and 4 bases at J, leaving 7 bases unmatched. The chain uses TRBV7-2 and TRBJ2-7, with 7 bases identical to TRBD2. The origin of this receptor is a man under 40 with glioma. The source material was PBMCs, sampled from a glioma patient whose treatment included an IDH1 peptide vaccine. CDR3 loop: CASSLVGGGGYEQYF. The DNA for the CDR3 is TGTGCCAGCAGCTTAGTAGGCGGGGGAGGATACGAGCAGTACTTC.